This is a list of T cell receptor beta chains from one sample in a study of human T cells and chemical hapten exposure. TCRdb called the RACE reads again in MiXCR, with one record for every CDR3 protein. The repertoire holds 380,000 or so distinct CDR3 sequences, with over 5% as singletons. The sequences come from whole blood, collected in connection with sensitization to the hapten diphenylcyclopropenone (DPC). These receptors all come from a woman under 30 with alopecia areata. Some clones in this sample may be carry-over from other donors' samples. Both conserved end residues are part of each CDR3. A D gene is named only where the DNA matches it firmly. A clone size is listed for some rows: how often the clone was seen (once, few, many), or a class if it is expanded.

TRBJ1-5 - TRBV19 many TGTGCCAGTAGTATAACGAAAAGGTCACGGGATCAGCCCCAGCATTTT CASSITKRSRDQPQHF
TRBJ1-6 TRBD1 TRBV6-2/TRBV6-3 - TGTGCCAGCAGTTACTCGCCACGGGACAGGGTCTCACCCCTCCACTTT CASSYSPRDRVSPLHF
TRBJ2-1 TRBD2 TRBV6-2/TRBV6-3 many TGTGCCAGCATCAACGATAAGGGACTAGGTAATGAGCAGTTCTTC CASINDKGLGNEQFF
TRBJ1-4 - TRBV7-9 - TGTGCCAGCAGCTTACTTGATGGGGATGAAAAACTGTTTTTT CASSLLDGDEKLFF
TRBJ1-1 - TRBV5-1 many TGTGCCAGCAGCGGACAGATGAACACTGAAGCTTTCTTT CASSGQMNTEAFF
TRBJ2-7 TRBD1 TRBV4-2 - TGTGCCAGCAGCCGTAATCCGGGACAGGGATCCTACTACGAGCAGTACTTC CASSRNPGQGSYYEQYF
TRBJ2-2 - TRBV7-9 many TGTGCCAGCAGCTTATCAGCGGCGGCGAACACCGGGGAGCTGTTTTTT CASSLSAAANTGELFF
TRBJ1-1 - TRBV29-1 many TGCAGCGTTGAAAAGGGGCGCGTGACTGAAGCTTTCTTT CSVEKGRVTEAFF
TRBJ2-7 - TRBV6-5 many TGTGCCAGCAGTCCCCCTTTGGGGGCGACTTCCTACGAGCAGTACTTC CASSPPLGATSYEQYF
TRBJ1-1 - TRBV6-6 - TGTGCCAGCAGTTACCCCGGCGGGGGGGAAGGGACTGAAGCTTTCTTT CASSYPGGGEGTEAFF
TRBJ1-2 TRBD1 TRBV27 few TGTGCCAGCAGCCCCGCCGACATCTTAGGCACAGGGGAAAGCTACACCTTC CASSPADILGTGESYTF
TRBJ1-5 - TRBV5-6 - TGTGCCAGCAGCTTGGAAGGGGAGCCTCAGCCCCAGCATTTT CASSLEGEPQPQHF
TRBJ2-1 - TRBV6-2/TRBV6-3 many TGTGCCAGCACCCCACAGGGCTACAATGAGCAGTTCTTC CASTPQGYNEQFF
TRBJ2-7 TRBD1 TRBV6-2/TRBV6-3 many TGTGCCAGCAGCCATCCGGGACAGGGCGCCTACGAGCAGTACTTC CASSHPGQGAYEQYF
TRBJ2-7 - TRBV20-1 - TGCAGTGCTATCGAGGAAACCTACGAGCAGTACTTC CSAIEETYEQYF
TRBJ2-2 - TRBV24-1 - TGTGCCACCACGGCGGGCAGCGCGGAGGCCGGGGAGCTGTTTTTT CATTAGSAEAGELFF
TRBJ1-4 - TRBV7-7 few TGTGCTAGCAGCTTAGGAGGGGGGACGGCTAATGAAAAACTGTTTTTT CASSLGGGTANEKLFF
TRBJ2-5 TRBD2 TRBV11-3 many TGTGCCAGCTCCCCGGGCGGGGGGCCCGAGACCCAGTACTTC CASSPGGGPETQYF
TRBJ2-7 TRBD1 TRBV7-3 few TGTGCCAGCAGCCTCGGCCCACCAGGGACAGGGGCCTACGAGCAGTACTTC CASSLGPPGTGAYEQYF
TRBJ1-5 - TRBV19 - TGTGCCAGTAGGTCAAGCCAAATTCAGCCCCAGCATTTT CASRSSQIQPQHF
TRBJ1-3 - TRBV7-8 many TGTGCCAGCAGCACCAGGGAAGACACCATATATTTT CASSTREDTIYF
TRBJ2-3 - TRBV29-1 few TGCAGCGTGCTGGACAGCCTCACAGATACGCAGTATTTT CSVLDSLTDTQYF
TRBJ2-3 - TRBV27 few TGTGCCAGCAGTACCCCTATGCTGAATACGCAGTATTTT CASSTPMLNTQYF
TRBJ2-7 TRBD1 TRBV5-8 many TGTGCCAGCAGCGGCGGGACAGGGTACTACGAGCAGTACTTC CASSGGTGYYEQYF
TRBJ1-1 TRBD1 TRBV7-2 many TGTGCCAGCAGGAGGGGACAGGATTACACTGAAGCTTTCTTT CASRRGQDYTEAFF
TRBJ1-1 TRBD1 TRBV19 - TGTGCCAGTAGTTTCCCCGGGACAGGGGAAGAAGCTTTCTTT CASSFPGTGEEAFF
TRBJ1-3 - TRBV7-2 many TGTGCCAGCAGCCTCGACAGCTCTGGAAACACCATATATTTT CASSLDSSGNTIYF
TRBJ2-3 - TRBV29-1 many TGCAGCGTTTGCAGCACGACTATTAGCACAGATACGCAGTATTTT CSVCSTTISTDTQYF
TRBJ1-2 - TRBV3-1 - TGTGCCAGCAGCCTGCGACAGAGATCTAACTATGGCTACACCTTC CASSLRQRSNYGYTF
TRBJ2-6 - TRBV7-8 - TGTGCCAGCAGCTTGTTGTATGGTAGTCTACGTAGGGCCAACGTCCTGACTTTC CASSLLYGSLRRANVLTF
TRBJ2-7 TRBD1 TRBV4-1 few TGCGCCAGCAGCCGAGACGAAACAGGGACAGGGAACGAGCAGTACTTC CASSRDETGTGNEQYF
TRBJ2-1 TRBD2 TRBV9 many TGTGCCAGCAGCGTAGTGACTAGCGGGGTCCAGGAGCAGTTCTTC CASSVVTSGVQEQFF
TRBJ1-2 - TRBV20-1 - TGCAGTGCTAGGCCCCCCCGTAGGGACTATGGCTACACCTTC CSARPPRRDYGYTF
TRBJ2-1 - TRBV28 many TGTGCCAGCATTGGGGGGACTCCCTACAATGAGCAGTTCTTC CASIGGTPYNEQFF
TRBJ2-5 TRBD2 TRBV4-2 few TGTGCCAGCAGCTCGGGACTAGCGGGGGCGGGGAAGACCCAGTACTTC CASSSGLAGAGKTQYF
TRBJ1-6 TRBD1 TRBV11-2 - TGTGCCAGCAGCTTAGGGCCAGGGGGTAATTCACCCCTCCACTTT CASSLGPGGNSPLHF
TRBJ1-1 - TRBV5-1 many TGCGCCAGCAGCCCAGGGTTCCCAGCGGGGACTGAAGCTTTCTTT CASSPGFPAGTEAFF
TRBJ1-2 - TRBV5-1 few TGCGCCAGCAGCGGGGACATTAACTATGGCTACACCTTC CASSGDINYGYTF
TRBJ2-2 TRBD2 TRBV20-1 few TGCAGTGCTCGACGGGACGACGAGCAAGCGGGGGGAGACCTGTTTTTT CSARRDDEQAGGDLFF
TRBJ1-4 - TRBV6-5 many TGTGCCAGCAGTGGACGACAGGTCGGAGAAAAACTGTTTTTT CASSGRQVGEKLFF
TRBJ2-1 TRBD2 TRBV4-2 - TGTGCCAGCAGCCAACGTCCAGCGGGGGGGCTCATCACCTACAATGAGCAGTTCTTC CASSQRPAGGLITYNEQFF
TRBJ2-1 TRBD2 TRBV20-1 - TGCAGTGCTAGAGCTAGCGGGGGGGTTAGAGATGAGCAGTTCTTC CSARASGGVRDEQFF
TRBJ2-2 TRBD2 TRBV6-1 many TGTGCCAGCAGTCCCAGACTAGCGGGGTACGCGAACACCGGGGAGCTGTTTTTT CASSPRLAGYANTGELFF
TRBJ2-7 TRBD1 TRBV9 - TGTGCCAGCAGCGTAGGGACAGGGGTCCTCGAGCAGTACTTC CASSVGTGVLEQYF
TRBJ2-1 TRBD2 TRBV20-1 few TGCAGTGCTAGAGACCCGCAGACTAGCGGGGGGTACAATGAGCAGTTCTTC CSARDPQTSGGYNEQFF
TRBJ2-7 TRBD2 TRBV27 many TGTGCCAGCGCCCGGGAGGGGCTCTCCTACGAGCAGTACTTC CASAREGLSYEQYF
TRBJ2-7 - TRBV29-1 few TGCAGCGCCCAGTTGCGCGGCGAGCAGTACTTC CSAQLRGEQYF